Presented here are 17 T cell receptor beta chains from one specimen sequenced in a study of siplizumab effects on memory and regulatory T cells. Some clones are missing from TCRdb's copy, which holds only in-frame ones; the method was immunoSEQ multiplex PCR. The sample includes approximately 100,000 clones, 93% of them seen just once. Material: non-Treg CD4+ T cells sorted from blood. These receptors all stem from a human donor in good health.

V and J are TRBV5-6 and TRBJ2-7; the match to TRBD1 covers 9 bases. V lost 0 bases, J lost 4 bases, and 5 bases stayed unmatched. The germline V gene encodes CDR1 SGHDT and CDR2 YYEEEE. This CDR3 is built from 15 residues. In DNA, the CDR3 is TGTGCCAGCAGCTTGGCCTCGGGACAGGGTTACGAGCAGTACTTC. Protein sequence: CASSLASGQGYEQYF. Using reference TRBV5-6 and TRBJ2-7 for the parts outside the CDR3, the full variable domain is DAGVTQSPTHLIKTRGQQVTLRCSPKSGHDTVSWYQQALGQGPQFIFQYYEEEERQRGNFPDRFSGHQFPNYSSELNVNALLLGDSALYLCASSLASGQGYEQYFGPGTRLTVT.

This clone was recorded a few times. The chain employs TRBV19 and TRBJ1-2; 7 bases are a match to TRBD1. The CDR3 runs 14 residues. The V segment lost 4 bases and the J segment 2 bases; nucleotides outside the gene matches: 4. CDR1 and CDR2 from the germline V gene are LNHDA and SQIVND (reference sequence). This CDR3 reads CASSRGQRNYGYTF. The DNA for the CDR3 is TGTGCCAGTAGTAGGGGACAGAGGAACTATGGCTACACCTTC.

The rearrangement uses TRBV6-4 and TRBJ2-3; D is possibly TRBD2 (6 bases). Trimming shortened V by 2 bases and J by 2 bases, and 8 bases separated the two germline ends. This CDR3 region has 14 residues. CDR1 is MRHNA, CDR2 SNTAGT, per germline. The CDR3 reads CASSDRGSTDTQYF. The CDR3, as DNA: TGTGCCAGCAGTGACCGGGGGTCCACAGATACGCAGTATTTT.

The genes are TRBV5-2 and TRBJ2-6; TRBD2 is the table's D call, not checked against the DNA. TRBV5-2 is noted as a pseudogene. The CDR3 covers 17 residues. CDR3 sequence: CASKGGEYTKSGQRPDF. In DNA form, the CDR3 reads TGTGCCAGCAAAGGTGGGGAGTACACAAAGTCGGGCCAACGTCCTGACTTT.

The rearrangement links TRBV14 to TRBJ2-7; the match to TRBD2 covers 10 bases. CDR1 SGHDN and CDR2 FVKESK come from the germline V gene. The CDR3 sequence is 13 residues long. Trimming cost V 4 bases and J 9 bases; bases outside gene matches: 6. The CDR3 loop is CASSLGTSVRQYF. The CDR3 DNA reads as TGTGCCAGCAGCCTTGGGACTAGCGTGAGGCAGTACTTC.

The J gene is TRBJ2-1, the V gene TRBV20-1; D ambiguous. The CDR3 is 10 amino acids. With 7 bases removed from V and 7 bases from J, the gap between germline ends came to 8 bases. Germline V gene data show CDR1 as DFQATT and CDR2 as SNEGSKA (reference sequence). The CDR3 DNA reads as TGCAGTGGCTATAGGAATGAGCAGTTCTTC. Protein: CSGYRNEQFF.

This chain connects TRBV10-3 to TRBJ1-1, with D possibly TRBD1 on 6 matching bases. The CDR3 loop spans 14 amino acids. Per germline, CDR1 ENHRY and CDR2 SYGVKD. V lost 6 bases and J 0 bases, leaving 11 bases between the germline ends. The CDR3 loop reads CAIRNRDLNTEAFF. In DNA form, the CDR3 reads TGTGCCATCAGGAACAGGGATTTGAACACTGAAGCTTTCTTT.

CDR3 in DNA: TGTGCCAGCAGCTTGCAGGGGGCTGACACCGGGGAGCTGTTTTTT. It specifies CASSLQGADTGELFF. This sequence joins TRBV5-4 and TRBJ2-2; 8 nucleotides line up with TRBD1. The CDR3 is 15 residues long. Germline V lookup: CDR1 SGHNT, CDR2 YYREEE (reference sequence). Trimming removed 1 base from V and 3 bases from J; junction bases left unmatched: 2. Full variable domain (outside the CDR3, taken from reference TRBV5-4 and TRBJ2-2): ETGVTQSPTHLIKTRGQQVTLRCSSQSGHNTVSWYQQALGQGPQFIFQYYREEENGRGNFPPRFSGLQFPNYSSELNVNALELDDSALYLCASSLQGADTGELFFGEGSRLTVL.

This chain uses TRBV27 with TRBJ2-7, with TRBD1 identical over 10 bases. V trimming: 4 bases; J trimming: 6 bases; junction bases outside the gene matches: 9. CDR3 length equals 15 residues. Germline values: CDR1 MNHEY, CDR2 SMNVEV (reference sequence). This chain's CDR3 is CASSSGTGVNGEQYF. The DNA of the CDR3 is TGTGCCAGCAGTTCGGGGACAGGGGTGAATGGCGAGCAGTACTTC.

The CDR3 nucleotides are TGCAGCGTAGAAACAGGGGAGGGCTACACCTTC. It codes for CSVETGEGYTF. This chain joins TRBV29-1 and TRBJ1-2; 7 bases fit TRBD1. V lost 6 bases to trimming and J lost 8 bases; unmatched junction nucleotides: 6. Germline assignment: CDR1 SQVTM and CDR2 ANQGSEA. The CDR3 consists of 11 residues.

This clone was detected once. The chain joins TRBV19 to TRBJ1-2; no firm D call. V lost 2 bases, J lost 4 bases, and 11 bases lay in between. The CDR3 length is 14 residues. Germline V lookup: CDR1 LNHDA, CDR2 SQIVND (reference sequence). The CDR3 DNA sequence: TGTGCCAGTAGTATACGCGGCGGGAGCTATGGCTACACCTTC. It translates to CASSIRGGSYGYTF.

The chain's CDR3 is CASSSQETQYF. Written as DNA, the CDR3 is TGTGCCAGCTCATCACAAGAGACCCAGTACTTC. The chain links TRBV18 to TRBJ2-5, with D unresolved. Germline CDR1 KGHSH, CDR2 LQKENI. The CDR3 has 11 residues. The ends were cut back, 5 bases at V and 2 bases at J, with 3 bases in the middle.

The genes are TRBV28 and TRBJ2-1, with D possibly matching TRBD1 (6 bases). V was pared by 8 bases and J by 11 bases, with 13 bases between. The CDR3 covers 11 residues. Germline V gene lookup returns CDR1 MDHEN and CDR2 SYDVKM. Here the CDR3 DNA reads TGTGCCAGCGAAAGTCAGGGGAAGCAGTTCTTC. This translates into CASESQGKQFF.

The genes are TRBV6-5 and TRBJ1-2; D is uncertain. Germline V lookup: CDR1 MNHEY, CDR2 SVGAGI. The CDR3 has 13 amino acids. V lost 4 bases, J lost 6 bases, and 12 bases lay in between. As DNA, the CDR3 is TGTGCCAGCAGTTCGGCAGCCTGGGATGGCTACACCTTC. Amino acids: CASSSAAWDGYTF.

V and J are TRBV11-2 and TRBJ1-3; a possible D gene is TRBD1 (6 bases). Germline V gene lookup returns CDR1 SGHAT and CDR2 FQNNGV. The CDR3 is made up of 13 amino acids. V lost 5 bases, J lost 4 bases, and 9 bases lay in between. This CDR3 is CASSRTGGNTIYF. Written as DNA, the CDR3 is TGTGCCAGCAGCCGAACAGGGGGAAACACCATATATTTT.

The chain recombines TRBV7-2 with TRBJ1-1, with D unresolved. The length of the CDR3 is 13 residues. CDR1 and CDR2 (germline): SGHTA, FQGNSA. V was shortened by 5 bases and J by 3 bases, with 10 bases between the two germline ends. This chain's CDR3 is CASSLMVDTEAFF. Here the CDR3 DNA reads TGTGCCAGCAGCCTCATGGTGGACACTGAAGCTTTCTTT.

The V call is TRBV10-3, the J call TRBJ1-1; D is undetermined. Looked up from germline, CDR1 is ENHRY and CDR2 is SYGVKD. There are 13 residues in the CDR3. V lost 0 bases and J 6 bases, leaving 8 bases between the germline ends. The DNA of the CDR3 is TGTGCCATCAGTGAGTCGGTGGGTGCTGAAGCTTTCTTT. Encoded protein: CAISESVGAEAFF.